The 7 T cell receptor beta chains below come from one sample, sequenced in a study of Graves' ophthalmopathy and Graves' hyperthyroidism. TCR beta CDR3 regions were amplified from RNA transcripts. The workflow started with a first-round RT-PCR run with HTBI primers and then moved on to a second-round multiplex PCR. TCRdb used MiXCR to reprocess the multiplex PCR reads, holding one entry per CDR3 protein. Among 1 million to 1.3 million distinct CDR3 sequences listed, less than 45% were seen once. The specimen sequenced was peripheral blood or thyroid tissue (not recorded which). The source is an adult man with Graves' hyperthyroidism.

This clonotype was recorded at least ten times. V usage is TRBV12-3 or TRBV12-4 and J usage is TRBJ1-4; weak D call: TRBD1 (6 bases). Trimming shortened V by 5 bases and J by 7 bases, and 8 bases separated the two germline ends. The CDR3 extends over 12 amino acids. CDR3 nucleotides: TGTGCCAGCAGTGAACAGGGTGAAAAACTGTTTTTT. The encoded protein is CASSEQGEKLFF.

The chain employs TRBV15 and TRBJ1-1; D gene unclear. Germline-derived CDR1 and CDR2 are LNHNV and YYDKDF (reference sequence). The V gene lost 0 bases and the J gene lost 5 bases, with 13 bases spanning the gap. The CDR3 extends over 15 amino acids. The CDR3 DNA reads TGTGCCACCAGCAGAGATGGGCAGCTGGGGACTGAAGCTTTCTTT. It yields the protein CATSRDGQLGTEAFF.

This clonotype was detected only once. The chain links TRBV7-9 to TRBJ2-7, with 8 positions matching TRBD2. CDR1 and CDR2 from the germline V gene are SEHNR and FQNEAQ (reference sequence). The CDR3 contains 23 residues. J lost 9 bases, V lost 4 bases, and 38 bases had no gene match. CDR3 nucleotides: TGTGCCAGCAGCTCCGGGAGGGTGGACACCGGGGAGCTGTTCCCTGTCTTTCTAGCACTGCAGTACTTC. Translated: CASSSGRVDTGELFPVFLALQYF.

This clonotype came up many times. The gene calls are TRBV14 and TRBJ2-5; D remains unclear. The CDR3 runs to 13 residues. The V end lost 4 bases, the J end lost 7 bases, and 13 bases lay between the germline ends. Looked up from germline, CDR1 is SGHDN and CDR2 is FVKESK. The CDR3 coding sequence is TGTGCCAGCAGCCTCAAGGCTCGAGGGACCCAGTACTTC. Encoded protein: CASSLKARGTQYF.

In its sample, this clonotype was seen many times. This chain connects TRBV12-3 or TRBV12-4 to TRBJ2-7, with TRBD2 as a possible D gene (5 bases). The CDR3 has 13 amino acids. V shed 8 bases and J shed 2 bases, with 13 bases lying between them. CDR3: CASGRAEAYEQYF. The CDR3 DNA sequence: TGTGCCAGCGGCCGTGCGGAGGCCTACGAGCAGTACTTC.

This chain joins TRBV11-2 and TRBJ2-7; a possible D gene is TRBD2 (5 bases). Germline assignment: CDR1 SGHAT and CDR2 FQNNGV. V lost 2 bases and J lost 5, with 19 bases in between. This CDR3 has 16 residues. The CDR3 protein is CASSLISGISEDEQYF. In nucleotides, the CDR3 is TGTGCCAGCAGCTTAATCTCGGGAATCTCGGAGGACGAGCAGTACTTC.

The V call is TRBV7-8, the J call TRBJ2-2; 12 bases align to TRBD1. The CDR3 is 17 residues long. Per germline, CDR1 SGHVS and CDR2 FQNEAQ. V lost 6 bases, J lost 0 bases, and 5 bases stayed unmatched. CDR3: CASRSGTGGSNTGELFF. CDR3 sequence (DNA): TGTGCCAGCAGGTCTGGGACAGGGGGCTCGAACACCGGGGAGCTGTTTTTT.